Listed below are T cell receptor beta chains from one sample, sequenced in a study of cytomegalovirus exposure and HLA in healthy donors. Some clones are missing from TCRdb's copy, which holds only in-frame ones; the method was immunoSEQ multiplex PCR. The table shows some 99,000 clones, with just under 70% occurring only once. Sequencing used PBMCs. The receptors were sampled from a woman aged 65 to 85 in good health and CMV-seropositive. Both conserved end residues are part of each CDR3.

cdr3_aa v_call
CAGSIGQGPNEKLFF TRBV19
CASSGYLGYTF TRBV25-1
CAISDDYYEQYF TRBV10-3
CASSLYRGSIEQFF TRBV7-8
CASTPDRTNSPLHF TRBV19
CASSTIPRGHQPQHF TRBV19
CASSRNRGAYEQYF TRBV6-5
CASRLLAGAQETQYF TRBV2
CASSYVGRVNTGELFF TRBV6-9
CAWTGNGNTIYF TRBV30
CASSLGLGGIGLPQHF TRBV5-5
CASSSGTGNTEAFF TRBV5-1
CASRAGLAGEKDTQYF TRBV7-2
CASSEARRPEAGGLQETQYF TRBV2
CASSSFGTGFSPLHF TRBV7-9
CANSPGATDTQYF TRBV7-2
CASSRQGNTEAFF TRBV2
CASSPTLTRVEEKLFF TRBV18
CASSQASGPGADTQYF TRBV4-3
CASSQGDTNQPQHF TRBV5-6
CASGRGASWDNEQFF TRBV7-2
CASSSQGVNTEAFF TRBV19
CASSQESSGGAISSYEQYF TRBV4-1
CAWSAQPNIQYF TRBV30
CASSEVWGMNTEAFF TRBV6-1